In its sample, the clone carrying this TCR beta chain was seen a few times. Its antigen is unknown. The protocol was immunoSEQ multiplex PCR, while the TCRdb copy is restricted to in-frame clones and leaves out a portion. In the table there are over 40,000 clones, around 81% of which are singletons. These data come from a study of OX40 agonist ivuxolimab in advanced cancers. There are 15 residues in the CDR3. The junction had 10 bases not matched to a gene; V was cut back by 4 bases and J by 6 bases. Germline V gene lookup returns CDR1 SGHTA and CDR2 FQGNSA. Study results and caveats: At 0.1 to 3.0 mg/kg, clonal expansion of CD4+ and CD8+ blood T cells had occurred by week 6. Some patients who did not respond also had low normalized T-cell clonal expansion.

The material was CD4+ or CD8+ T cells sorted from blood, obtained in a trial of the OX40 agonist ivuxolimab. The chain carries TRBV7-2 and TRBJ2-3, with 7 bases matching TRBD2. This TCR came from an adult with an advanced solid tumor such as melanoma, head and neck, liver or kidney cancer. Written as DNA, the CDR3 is TGTGCCAGCAGCTCTCTAGCGGTGGGAGGGGATACGCAGTATTTT. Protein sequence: CASSSLAVGGDTQYF.